This entry is about one T cell receptor beta chain. This entry belongs to a study of blood T cell repertoires in COVID-19. Sequencing was performed with immunoSEQ multiplex PCR; in TCRdb, only in-frame clones are kept and a portion is missing. The sample consists of 80,000 to 100,000 clones, around 90% of them appearing once. Germline loops: CDR1 LGHDT, CDR2 YNNKEL (reference sequence). This CDR3 comprises 15 residues. V lost 5 bases and J lost 3; bases outside the gene matches: 8. This sequence joins TRBV3-1 (or the pseudogene TRBV3-2) and TRBJ2-5; 8 bases are a match to TRBD2. Sequencing used peripheral blood. This sequence originates from a human donor with active COVID-19. The donor label of this sample is uncertain. Written as DNA, the CDR3 is TGTGCCAGCAGCTTTCCCGGGACTAGGGAAGAGACCCAGTACTTC. It specifies CASSFPGTREETQYF.